The 13 T cell receptor beta chains reported below all come from one sample, sequenced in a study of T cell repertoires in cytomegalovirus infection. MiXCR, applied by TCRdb to the reads, yields one record per CDR3 protein. Altogether around 450,000 distinct CDR3 sequences are present, approximately 33% being singletons, with the ten largest covering roughly an eighth. Sequenced input: PBMCs. The source is a human donor in good health (CMV status not recorded). Some clones in this sample may be carry-over from other donors' samples.

The sample holds many counts of this clonotype. The chain links TRBV7-8 to TRBJ2-1, with D possibly matching TRBD2 (5 bases). Germline V gives CDR1 SGHVS, CDR2 FQNEAQ. The CDR3 runs to 15 residues. V was shortened by 5 bases and J by 1 base, with 12 bases between the two germline ends. CDR3 residues: CASSPSGPSYNEQFF. The DNA for the CDR3 is TGTGCCAGCAGCCCAAGCGGACCTTCCTACAATGAGCAGTTCTTC. The full variable domain, its missing parts supplied by reference TRBV7-8 and TRBJ2-1, is GAGVSQSPRYKVAKRGQDVALRCDPISGHVSLFWYQQALGQGPEFLTYFQNEAQLDKSGLPSDRFFAERPEGSVSTLKIQRTQQEDSAVYLCASSPSGPSYNEQFFGPGTRLTVL.

The V call is TRBV10-2, the J call TRBJ2-1, with D perhaps given as TRBD1 or TRBD2 (6 bases each). Germline values: CDR1 WSHSY, CDR2 SAAADI. V lost 8 bases to trimming and J lost 2 bases, with 22 bases between them. The CDR3 is 17 residues long. CDR3 region: CASAEGGAGEPYNEQFF. The CDR3 bases are TGCGCCAGCGCCGAGGGGGGAGCGGGTGAACCCTACAATGAGCAGTTCTTC.

This chain joins TRBV20-1 and TRBJ1-1, with D unclear. The V end was cut by 0 bases, the J end by 0 bases, with 20 bases between. Germline-derived CDR1 and CDR2 are DFQATT and SNEGSKA (reference sequence). The CDR3 extends over 18 amino acids. The CDR3 spells CSAREGLGVFEMNTEAFF. The CDR3 DNA reads as TGCAGTGCTAGAGAGGGTCTTGGGGTTTTTGAAATGAACACTGAAGCTTTCTTT.

This clonotype turned up a few times. The gene calls are TRBV19 and TRBJ2-3; D is unclear. V was cut by 4 bases and J by 2 bases, with 22 bases left in between. This CDR3 is built from 18 residues. CDR1 is LNHDA and CDR2 is SQIVND in the germline V gene (reference sequence). The CDR3 nucleotides are TGTGCCAGTAGTAGGCCCAAGACGGCCGCATTGTACACAGATACGCAGTATTTT. Translating it yields CASSRPKTAALYTDTQYF. Filled out from reference TRBV19 and TRBJ2-3, the complete variable domain reads DGGITQSPKYLFRKEGQNVTLSCEQNLNHDAMYWYRQDPGQGLRLIYYSQIVNDFQKGDIAEGYSVSREKKESFPLTVTSAQKNPTAFYLCASSRPKTAALYTDTQYFGPGTRLTVL.

As for this clonotype: A read error is possible here, since a much larger clone lies one base away. The missing conserved phenylalanine or tryptophan at the end of this CDR3 makes a read error likely. The chain carries TRBV7-2 and TRBJ2-5; no firm D call. CDR1 is SGHTA, CDR2 FQGNSA, per germline. V was pared by 1 base and J by 0 bases, with 6 bases between. The CDR3 has 14 amino acids. CDR3 sequence reads: CASSLVTDQETQYL. In DNA, the CDR3 is TGTGCCAGCAGCTTAGTCACGGACCAAGAGACCCAGTACTTA.

The chain carries TRBV7-9 and TRBJ2-3; 10 bases agree with TRBD2. The germline V gene encodes CDR1 SEHNR and CDR2 FQNEAQ (reference sequence). The CDR3 sequence is 16 residues long. Trimming cost V 3 bases and J 3 bases; bases outside gene matches: 6. The CDR3 reads CASSFAGTSATDTQYF. The CDR3, as DNA: TGTGCCAGCAGCTTTGCCGGGACTAGCGCTACAGATACGCAGTATTTT.

The chain carries TRBV20-1 and TRBJ1-2; 11 bases align to TRBD1. Germline CDR1 DFQATT, CDR2 SNEGSKA (reference sequence). The CDR3 sequence is 13 residues long. Trimming removed 3 bases from V and 6 bases from J; junction bases left unmatched: 3. The CDR3 loop is CSARGDRGNGYTF. The CDR3 DNA sequence: TGCAGTGCTAGGGGGGACAGGGGGAATGGCTACACCTTC.

The chain is built from TRBV19 and TRBJ2-3; D gene ambiguous. V lost 7 bases and J 2 bases, leaving 22 bases between the germline ends. This CDR3 is 17 amino acids long. Germline V CDR1 and CDR2: LNHDA, SQIVND (reference sequence). The CDR3 DNA reads TGTGCCAGTACCCCGCAACCAATTTCTAGGAACACAGATACGCAGTATTTT. It specifies CASTPQPISRNTDTQYF.

This clonotype occurred many times. This chain links TRBV7-9 with TRBJ1-4, with 11 bases matching TRBD1. This CDR3 is built from 15 residues. The germline V gene has CDR1 SEHNR and CDR2 FQNEAQ (reference sequence). V gave up 4 bases and J gave up 7 bases; unmatched junction bases: 5. CDR3 protein: CASSSLDRGPEKLFF. The CDR3 nucleotides read TGTGCCAGCAGCTCCTTGGACAGGGGGCCTGAAAAACTGTTTTTT.

A remark on this clonotype: A read error is possible here, since a much larger clone lies one base away. The chain has TRBV7-6 and TRBJ2-1; 15 bases are shared with TRBD2. The trim removed 5 bases at V and 8 bases at J, leaving 7 bases unmatched. The germline gives CDR1 SGHVS, CDR2 FNYEAQ. This CDR3 is built from 16 residues. Written as DNA, the CDR3 is TGTGCCAGCAGCGCAGGACTAGCGGGGGGGCTGTATGAGCAGTTCTTC. Protein product: CASSAGLAGGLYEQFF.

The chain couples TRBV5-4 to TRBJ2-3, with 11 bases fitting TRBD1. The CDR3 is made up of 15 amino acids. V was clipped by 4 bases and J by 0 bases; unmatched bases: 1. The germline V gene encodes CDR1 SGHNT and CDR2 YYREEE (reference sequence). CDR3: CASSRDRGSTDTQYF. The CDR3, as DNA: TGTGCCAGCAGCCGGGACAGGGGGAGCACAGATACGCAGTATTTT.

Points on this clonotype: The CDR3 does not close with the conserved phenylalanine or tryptophan, likely indicating a read error. The chain recombines TRBV5-1 with TRBJ2-5; D unresolved. CDR1 and CDR2 from the germline V gene are SGHRS and YFSETQ. The ends were cut back, 0 bases at V and 4 bases at J, with 16 bases in the middle. This CDR3 region has 16 residues. CDR3 in DNA: TGCGCCAGCAGCTTGGCCCACATTGGTACGGGAGAGACCCAGTACTGC. Protein: CASSLAHIGTGETQYC.

The genes are TRBV29-1 and TRBJ1-3, with unresolved D. The CDR3 sequence is 12 residues long. Germline V CDR1 and CDR2: SQVTM, ANQGSEA. Trimming shortened V by 2 bases and J by 2 bases, and 4 bases separated the two germline ends. CDR3 nucleotide sequence: TGCAGCGTTGAATCAACTGGAAACACCATATATTTT. Translated: CSVESTGNTIYF. The variable domain in full, completed from reference TRBV29-1 and TRBJ1-3, reads SAVISQKPSRDICQRGTSLTIQCQVDSQVTMMFWYRQQPGQSLTLIATANQGSEATYESGFVIDKFPISRPNLTFSTLTVSNMSPEDSSIYLCSVESTGNTIYFGEGSWLTVV.